The next 23 T cell receptor beta chains were all read from a single sample in a study of blood T cell repertoires in COVID-19. TCRdb keeps only in-frame clones here, not all; method: immunoSEQ multiplex PCR. The sample contains 250,000 to 350,000 clones, 90% of which appear only once. What was sequenced was PBMCs or T cells enriched from blood (not recorded which). Source of these receptors: a man aged 60 to 75 who had recovered from COVID-19.

The chain recombines TRBV4-3 with TRBJ2-3; no clear D gene. The CDR3 extends over 17 amino acids. Germline assignment: CDR1 LGHNA and CDR2 YSLEER. The V end lost 0 bases, the J end lost 2 bases, and 15 bases lay between the germline ends. CDR3 in amino acids: CASSQERMRLPTDTQYF. CDR3 DNA: TGCGCCAGCAGCCAAGAACGGATGAGGCTACCCACAGATACGCAGTATTTT.

The chain recombines TRBV18 with TRBJ2-1; the match to TRBD2 covers 14 bases. Germline trimming cut 8 bases from V and 7 bases from J; bases unmatched to any gene: 7. This CDR3 contains 15 residues. Germline CDR1 reads KGHSH; CDR2 reads LQKENI. CDR3 coding DNA: TGTGCCAGCGAGACTAGCGGGAGGGCCGAGAATGAGCAGTTCTTC. As protein: CASETSGRAENEQFF.

This clone appeared once. The chain carries TRBV6-6 and TRBJ2-7; tentative D call: TRBD1 (6 bases). V shed 5 bases and J shed 1 base, with 15 bases lying between them. Germline V lookup: CDR1 MNHNY, CDR2 SVGAGI (reference sequence). The CDR3 contains 15 residues. The CDR3 DNA sequence: TGTGCCAGCAGTGGAAGGGGGATTGGGTCCTACGAGCAGTACTTC. This translates into CASSGRGIGSYEQYF.

The chain links TRBV4-1 to TRBJ1-2, with 7 bases aligning to TRBD1. V lost 4 bases, J lost 0 bases, and 11 bases stayed unmatched. CDR1 is MGHRA and CDR2 is YSYEKL in the germline V gene. There are 17 residues in the CDR3. This CDR3 is CASSPGGQGEPNYGYTF. CDR3 DNA sequence: TGCGCCAGCAGCCCAGGTGGGCAGGGGGAACCTAACTATGGCTACACCTTC.

This chain joins TRBV7-8 and TRBJ2-1; maybe TRBD1 (6 bases). V was cut by 7 bases and J by 0 bases, with 10 bases left in between. Germline V gives CDR1 SGHVS, CDR2 FQNEAQ. The CDR3 has 14 residues. The DNA of the CDR3 is TGTGCCAGCACGAGGGGGAGCTCCTACAATGAGCAGTTCTTC. Its translation: CASTRGSSYNEQFF.

The sample holds a few counts of this clone. The chain employs TRBV7-2 and TRBJ1-2; D is unresolved. This CDR3 has 14 residues. Between the trimmed V and J ends, which lost 8 bases and 7 bases, there was a span of 20 bases. Germline V gene sequence: CDR1 SGHTA, CDR2 FQGNSA. Here the CDR3 reads CASSSDGTRRGYTF. In DNA, the CDR3 is TGTGCCAGCTCCTCAGACGGCACGCGGCGTGGCTACACCTTC.

The rearrangement links TRBV18 to TRBJ2-1, with TRBD2 matching over 8 bases. V trimming: 3 bases; J trimming: 7 bases; junction bases outside the gene matches: 2. Germline V gene data show CDR1 as KGHSH and CDR2 as LQKENI. The CDR3 runs 13 residues. The CDR3 region is CASSPAGGNEQFF. In nucleotides, the CDR3 is TGTGCCAGCTCACCGGCGGGAGGAAATGAGCAGTTCTTC.

The chain combines TRBV7-9 with TRBJ2-1, with 14 nucleotides matching TRBD2. V dropped 2 bases and J dropped 4; count of bases not matched to a gene: 10. Germline loops: CDR1 SEHNR, CDR2 FQNEAQ (reference sequence). The CDR3 contains 19 residues. The CDR3, as DNA: TGTGCCAGCAGCTTATCGGGACTAGCGGGGGCCGAACTATACAATGAGCAGTTCTTC. Encoded protein: CASSLSGLAGAELYNEQFF.

This chain links TRBV2 with TRBJ2-5; D perhaps matches TRBD2 (5 bases). Trimming removed 8 bases at V and 7 bases at J, with 17 bases between. CDR1 and CDR2 from the germline V gene are SNHLY and FYNNEI. The CDR3 has 13 amino acids. The CDR3 region is CASSQAWAGTQYF. The CDR3 coding sequence is TGTGCCAGCTCTCAGGCCTGGGCGGGGACCCAGTACTTC.

This chain joins TRBV7-9 and TRBJ2-5; D ambiguous. The length of the CDR3 is 15 residues. Per the germline V gene, CDR1 is SEHNR and CDR2 is FQNEAQ (reference sequence). Trimming removed 7 bases from V and 0 bases from J, with 15 bases in between. This CDR3 is CASKTNRDNQETQYF. As DNA, the CDR3 is TGTGCCAGCAAGACCAATCGAGACAACCAAGAGACCCAGTACTTC.

The rearrangement links TRBV29-1 to TRBJ2-3; 9 nucleotides line up with TRBD1. The CDR3 runs to 15 residues. Germline V CDR1 and CDR2: SQVTM, ANQGSEA. The V gene end was trimmed by 3 bases and the J gene end by 5 bases; junction bases not matched to a gene: 9. The CDR3 here is CSVEAFYRGQDTQYF. In DNA, the CDR3 is TGCAGCGTTGAGGCCTTTTACAGGGGGCAAGATACGCAGTATTTT.

The gene calls are TRBV19 and TRBJ1-5, with 11 positions matching TRBD1. Germline CDR1 LNHDA, CDR2 SQIVND (reference sequence). V was clipped by 7 bases and J by 7 bases; unmatched bases: 15. CDR3 size: 17 residues. DNA of the CDR3: TGTGCCAGTACCCCCGAGGTGGGACAGGGGGTTTGGCAGCCCCAGCATTTT. Translated, it gives CASTPEVGQGVWQPQHF.

This chain connects TRBV27 to TRBJ2-2, with 8 nucleotides matching TRBD2. Trimming took 4 bases from V and 5 from J; bases not matched to a gene: 12. This CDR3 comprises 17 residues. The V gene's germline CDR1 is MNHEY and CDR2 SMNVEV (reference sequence). This CDR3 is CASSSPRGTRGTGELFF. In DNA, the CDR3 is TGTGCCAGCAGTTCCCCCCGAGGGACTAGGGGGACCGGGGAGCTGTTTTTT.

This CDR3 reads CASSLWAGAQETQYF. The DNA of the CDR3 is TGTGCCAGCAGCTTGTGGGCGGGGGCACAAGAGACCCAGTACTTC. The rearrangement uses TRBV7-8 and TRBJ2-5; TRBD2 is a possible D gene (7 bases). This CDR3 comprises 15 residues. V lost 3 bases and J 2 bases, leaving 13 bases between the germline ends. In germline, CDR1 is SGHVS, CDR2 FQNEAQ.

This chain connects TRBV21-1 to TRBJ1-1; the table gives TRBD1 as D, unverified against the DNA. TRBV21-1 is recorded as a pseudogene. CDR3 length: 14 amino acids. The CDR3 DNA reads as TGTGCCAGCAGCAGGTACAGGGTTTATACTGAAGCTTTCTTT. This sequence encodes CASSRYRVYTEAFF.

This chain connects TRBV2 to TRBJ2-3; TRBD2 aligns across 9 bases. This CDR3 has 16 amino acids. Germline V gives CDR1 SNHLY, CDR2 FYNNEI. The V segment lost 9 bases and the J segment 3 bases; nucleotides outside the gene matches: 13. The CDR3 DNA follows: TGTGCCAGTAAGATCCCGGGACTAGCTCGTACAGATACGCAGTATTTT. Encoded protein: CASKIPGLARTDTQYF.

This clone was seen just once. The V and J genes are TRBV6-1 and TRBJ2-3; 8 bases are a match to TRBD1. The CDR3 is 14 residues long. V lost 3 bases to trimming and J lost 4 bases; unmatched junction nucleotides: 3. CDR1 and CDR2 from the germline V gene are MNHNS and SASEGT. The CDR3 coding sequence is TGTGCCAGCAGTGAGACAGGGGAGGCAGATACGCAGTATTTT. Protein product: CASSETGEADTQYF.

The CDR3 here is CAWSVYLGRETQYF. The CDR3 nucleotides read TGTGCCTGGAGTGTATATCTCGGGAGAGAGACCCAGTACTTC. J is TRBJ2-5 and V is TRBV30; tentative D call: TRBD2 (6 bases). Trimming removed 0 bases from V and 4 bases from J, with 12 bases in between. Germline loops: CDR1 GTSNPN, CDR2 SVGIG (reference sequence). The CDR3 has 14 amino acids.

The genes are TRBV27 and TRBJ2-1; D unclear. The CDR3 length is 15 residues. V was trimmed by 6 bases and J by 0 bases, leaving 12 bases between them. Germline CDR1 is MNHEY and CDR2 is SMNVEV (reference sequence). The CDR3 DNA reads TGTGCCAGCAGCTCCGACTGGAGCTCCTACAATGAGCAGTTCTTC. Translated, it gives CASSSDWSSYNEQFF.

This CDR3 is CASSQDQYGKREGLETQYF. CDR3 DNA sequence: TGTGCCAGCAGCCAAGATCAATACGGCAAGCGGGAGGGCCTAGAGACCCAGTACTTC. The V gene is TRBV3-1 (or the pseudogene TRBV3-2), the J gene TRBJ2-5; TRBD2 matches at 10 bases. Germline assignment: CDR1 LGHDT and CDR2 YNNKEL (reference sequence). The CDR3 is 19 residues long. V trimming: 0 bases; J trimming: 4 bases; junction bases outside the gene matches: 14.

The chain recombines TRBV4-1 with TRBJ1-2, with 10 bases matching TRBD1. Trimming took 1 base from V and 7 from J; bases not matched to a gene: 3. The CDR3 is made up of 14 amino acids. The germline gives CDR1 MGHRA, CDR2 YSYEKL. The CDR3 bases are TGCGCCAGCAGCCAAGCGACAGGGGGCTCTGGCTACACCTTC. Protein sequence: CASSQATGGSGYTF.

This chain joins TRBV5-8 and TRBJ1-5; TRBD1 aligns across 10 bases. The CDR3 runs to 14 residues. The germline CDR1 and CDR2 sequences are SGHTS and YDEGEE. Trimming removed 4 bases from V and 7 bases from J; junction bases left unmatched: 5. CDR3 loop: CASSRDRGWQPQHF. The DNA of the CDR3 is TGTGCCAGCAGCAGGGACAGGGGTTGGCAGCCCCAGCATTTT.

This clone was recorded only once. V usage is TRBV7-8 and J usage is TRBJ2-3; TRBD2 matches 7 bases. The germline CDR1 and CDR2 sequences are SGHVS and FQNEAQ. With V trimmed by 5 bases and J by 1 base, 21 bases remained unmatched. The CDR3 runs to 20 residues. The CDR3 spells CASSPYRVAGGPGGTDTQYF. The CDR3 DNA reads TGTGCCAGCAGCCCCTATCGGGTAGCGGGCGGGCCCGGGGGCACAGATACGCAGTATTTT.